This TCR beta chain was retrieved from a study of cytomegalovirus exposure and HLA in healthy donors (dated by TCRdb to about 2017). General notes on the study: An earlier analysis of approximately 640 of the donors reported roughly 270 Gb of sequence data and 117 million unique TCR beta sequences from about 179 million T cells. The study combined high-throughput TCR immunosequencing, statistical association of individual TCRs with disease status, and machine learning to predict cytomegalovirus infection status. An early release that covered 640 HLA-typed donors contained about 300 gigabases of sequencing data and roughly 84 million unique TCR sequences. A later genetic analysis used genome-wide SNP genotypes for about 65% of the roughly 670 donors, treating that subset as a discovery cohort. In an earlier analysis of 500 to 650 of the donors, high-throughput TCR beta sequencing was used to judge whether each TCR beta V gene segment behaved as functional or pseudogenic. A later analysis re-examined previously published TCR beta repertoires from around 670 donors and added high-resolution HLA genotyping to investigate patterns of TCR occurrence. Every discovery cohort repertoire had been produced on one sequencing platform. In the later analysis, no new phenotypic data were used to find candidate immune exposures; instead, reliance was placed on TCR beta sequences and their occurrence across donors. In addition to the first cohort of 666 subjects, a separate validation cohort of 130 or so different subjects was used. Across 300 to 400 genotyped donors of the cohort, an average of about 240,000 unique TCR beta nucleotide sequences per donor were sequenced, and 15% to 20% of those sequences were non-productive. The aim of the study was to test whether cataloging public T cell receptors could identify signatures of past pathogen exposure. HLA typing included class I and class II loci at four-digit resolution. Alongside the repertoire data, information on donor age, sex, ethnicity and CMV serostatus was compiled. The number of donors typed differed by locus, with about 629-640 for A, B, C, DRB1 and DQB1, about 500 for DQA1, 600 to 610 for DPA1, and around 450 for DPB1. Several DR-DQ haplotypes were treated as single units for association and clustering because of strong linkage in the cohort. Of the approximately 400 genotyped donors, about 80% fell in the genetic ancestry cluster associated with self-reported Caucasian donors. The study profiled the T cell repertoires of hundreds of subjects by immunosequencing and related them to cytomegalovirus serostatus.

Libraries were constructed by the immunoSEQ multiplex PCR assay. For the multiplex PCR, a mixture combining 60 forward primers for TCR Vbeta segments and 13 reverse primers for TCR Jbeta segments was used. A multiplex PCR assay on genomic DNA amplified the CDR3 region of rearranged TCR beta genes. On the Illumina HiSeq System, the amplified TCR beta libraries were sequenced as 87-base-pair reads. For the original study's pipeline: Across the 666 repertoires, a later analysis counted 80 million or so unique TCR beta chains, roughly 11 million of which were shared by at least two donors. Raw reads were error-corrected and collapsed into unique sequences with a nearest-neighbor algorithm that merged closely related sequences to remove PCR and sequencing errors. CDR3 sequences were aligned to IMGT reference sequences to assign V, D and J gene segments. For a sequence to be retained, a match of at least six nucleotides was required to both a V gene segment and a J gene segment. A rearrangement was called productive if the CDR3 had no stop codons and remained in frame with V and J, and every other rearrangement was called non-productive. CDR3 was defined according to IMGT convention as the region running from the second conserved V-encoded cysteine to the conserved J-encoded phenylalanine. In an earlier analysis of around 640 of the donors, sequences lacking an unambiguous match to a single V gene segment were excluded. An earlier analysis of some 610 of the donors called V segments functional above 56.7% productive rearrangements and segregating when the between-donor standard deviation exceeded 5%. A statistical classification framework was built for diagnosing cytomegalovirus status from the catalog of TCR beta chain sequences. V and J gene assignment, in a later analysis, came from comparing TCR nucleotide sequences with IMGT/GENE-DB human TR gene sequences. In a later analysis, CDR3 sequences and most-parsimonious VDJ recombination scenarios were assigned using the TCRdist pipeline. A later analysis defined each TCR beta chain by its CDR3 amino acid sequence plus V-gene family, and excluded reads lacking a unique V-gene family. A later analysis removed 500 to 600 highly shared, low-generation-probability nucleotide sequences to deal with suspected cross-contamination and a sequencing artifact. For each public chain, a later analysis derived a clonal expansion index from normalized ranks of inferred template counts within each repertoire. Generation probabilities in a later analysis came from a VDJ recombination model fitted to out-of-frame rearrangements, and those results were checked against IGoR. In a later analysis, TCR-TCR, TCR-HLA and TCR-CMV co-occurrence was scored with hypergeometric tests, and a repertoire-size bias correction was applied to TCR pairs. A later analysis estimated false discovery rates by permuting HLA or CMV assignments 20 times. A later analysis grouped co-occurring TCRs with DBSCAN, adding TCRdist sequence similarity when clustering within HLA-allele-positive subsets. Repertoires with fewer than 30,000 or more than 120,000 public chains were left out of co-occurrence clustering, as were a handful of repertoires with anomalous nucleotide sharing. TCRdb mirrors the immuneACCESS table, restricted to in-frame sequences. Some clones are absent from its copies; in checked studies, under half trace to an unresolved V gene, and the reason for the others is unknown. V, J and clone size are taken as reported in that table, and D and trimming were inferred from the DNA itself. For this sample, the table gives over 100,000 clones. The ten largest clones take up 5.5% to 8% of the sample.

Per the germline V gene (reference sequence), LNHDA is the CDR1 and SQIVND is the CDR2. Trimming leaves V shorter by 5 bases and J shorter by 8 bases, with the junction holding 9 bases beyond the gene matches. The CDR3 sequence holds 15 residues, the cysteine and phenylalanine included. Kept here is only the CDR3 DNA, which spans 45 bases and is read in frame from base 1. In total, roughly 710 healthy bone marrow donors made up the cohort. At the time of sampling, every cohort member was nominally healthy, though immune exposures that went unrecorded were likely present. The donor tested CMV seropositive, placing the donor among the 310 or so seropositive members of the cohort. A peripheral blood sample was provided by each donor, and peripheral blood mononuclear cells were used for TCR beta sequencing. Genomic DNA extraction from the blood cell samples was performed with the Qiagen DNeasy Blood Extraction Kit.

General study outcomes and caveats: Several of the top co-occurrence clusters appeared to be linked to parvovirus B19, influenza, CMV and Epstein-Barr virus, according to a later analysis. At a false discovery rate of 0.05, a later analysis linked around 17,000 TCR beta sequences to specific HLA alleles. The sequencing pipeline was judged likely to have produced a cluster of highly shared sequence variants as a technical artifact. The authors suggested that the approach could potentially be generalized to other disease states and immunological phenotypes. A later genetic analysis reported fewer N-insertions in productive TCRs among donors in an Asian-associated ancestry cluster than the roughly 690-donor mean. The study gave a list of under 200 TCR beta chains associated with cytomegalovirus. Cytomegalovirus status was reported to be diagnosed by the classifier with high specificity and sensitivity in both the original and validation cohorts. Most TCR sequences were observed very rarely across donors, whereas some public TCRs were present in many individuals. Broadly in line with IMGT annotations, most TCR beta V segments showed up in productive rearrangements about 87% or about 30% of the time in an earlier analysis of under 700 of the donors. In this cohort, only TCR beta chains were sequenced, and detectable features were limited by the absence of alpha or paired-chain data. An association between a missense DCLRE1C variant and V-gene and J-gene trimming of TCR beta chains was found in a later genetic analysis and replicated in an independent cohort. Strong co-occurrence of HLA alleles, especially DR and DQ, made assigning TCR associations to individual alleles difficult. Presence/absence analyses assumed roughly uniform sequencing depth across donors, an assumption that may not hold. CMV serostatus was the only immune exposure information available for the cohort. Compared with equally common non-associated chains, HLA-associated TCR beta chains in a later analysis were more clonally expanded and had lower generation probabilities. Because HLA typing was unavailable for some donors at each locus, only the typed subset was used in association tests. Linkage disequilibrium might explain the correlated functional status among segregating V segments, but an unknown experimental factor could not be ruled out. A further reported finding was that TCR beta sequences accurately predicted the HLA-A and HLA-B alleles for most subjects in the first cohort. A later analysis found that TCR association rates varied across HLA loci, with DRB1 alleles showing the most associated TCRs and HLA-C alleles the fewest. Because counts were too low, 15 to 20 rarely observed V segments, including chromosome 9 orphons, were excluded from the earlier analysis of some 540 of the donors. In vitro tests confirmed that a few of the cytomegalovirus-associated TCR beta chains recognize cytomegalovirus antigens. Some IMGT-functional V segments, including TRBV6-2 and TRBV6-3, could not be told apart with the 87-base-pair reads, so those segments were excluded. In a later analysis, most CMV-associated TCR beta chains were found to appear HLA-restricted, with HLA associations seemingly driven largely by CMV exposure.

A remark on this clone: Its specific antigen is unknown.

The chain was built from TRBV19 and TRBJ1-5, and TRBD1 aligns with 10 junction nucleotides. This TCR derives from a man in his forties in good health and CMV-seropositive. Sequenced input: PBMCs. The CDR3 loop reads CASSQDRGPQEPQHF. The DNA sequence reads TGTGCCAGTAGTCAAGACAGGGGGCCTCAAGAGCCCCAGCATTTT.